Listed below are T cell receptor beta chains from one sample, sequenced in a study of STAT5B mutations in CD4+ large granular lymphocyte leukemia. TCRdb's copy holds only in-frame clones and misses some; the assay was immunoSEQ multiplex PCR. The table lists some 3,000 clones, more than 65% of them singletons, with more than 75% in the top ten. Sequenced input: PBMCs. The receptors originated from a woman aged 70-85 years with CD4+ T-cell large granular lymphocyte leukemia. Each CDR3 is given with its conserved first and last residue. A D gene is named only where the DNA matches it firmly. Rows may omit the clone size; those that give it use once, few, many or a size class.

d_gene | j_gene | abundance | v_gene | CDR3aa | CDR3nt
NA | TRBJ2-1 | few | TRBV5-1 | CASSLEPEDEQFF | TGCGCCAGCAGCTTGGAACCTGAGGATGAGCAGTTCTTC
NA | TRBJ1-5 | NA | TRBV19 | CASSSTFYSNQPQHF | TGTGCCAGTAGTAGCACATTCTATAGCAATCAGCCCCAGCATTTT
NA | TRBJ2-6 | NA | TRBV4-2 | CASSQEVGSPSGANVLTF | TGTGCCAGCAGCCAAGAAGTAGGATCCCCCTCTGGGGCCAACGTCCTGACTTTC
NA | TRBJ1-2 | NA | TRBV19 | CASSISARANYGYTF | TGTGCCAGTAGTATATCCGCAAGAGCTAACTATGGCTACACCTTC
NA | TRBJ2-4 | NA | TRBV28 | CASSFQVAKNIQYF | TGTGCCAGCAGTTTTCAGGTGGCCAAAAACATTCAGTACTTC
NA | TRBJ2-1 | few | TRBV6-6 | CASSRPYNEQFF | TGTGCCAGCAGCCGCCCCTACAATGAGCAGTTCTTC
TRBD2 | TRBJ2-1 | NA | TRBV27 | CASSLSAGGYNEQFF | TGTGCCAGCAGTTTATCCGCGGGAGGTTACAATGAGCAGTTCTTC
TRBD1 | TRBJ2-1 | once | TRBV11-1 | CASSKRGRFGEQFF | TGTGCCAGCAGCAAAAGGGGGCGTTTTGGTGAGCAGTTCTTC
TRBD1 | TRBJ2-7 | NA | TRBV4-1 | CASSQGVLRRQGENEQYF | TGCGCCAGCAGCCAAGGAGTGTTACGGAGACAGGGAGAAAACGAGCAGTACTTC
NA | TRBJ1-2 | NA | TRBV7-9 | CASSLAPQGIYGYTF | TGTGCCAGCAGCTTAGCGCCGCAGGGGATCTATGGCTACACCTTC
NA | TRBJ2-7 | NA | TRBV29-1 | CSVGDRGVAGGPGYEQYF | TGCAGCGTTGGGGACAGGGGGGTAGCGGGAGGGCCAGGGTACGAGCAGTACTTC
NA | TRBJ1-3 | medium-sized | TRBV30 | CASDRGGPPSGNTIYF | TGTGCCTCCGATCGAGGCGGCCCTCCTTCTGGAAACACCATATATTTT
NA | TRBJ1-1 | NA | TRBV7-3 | CASSPGSGEAFF | TGTGCCAGCAGCCCCGGGTCCGGTGAAGCTTTCTTT
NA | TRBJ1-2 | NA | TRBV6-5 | CASSYRSISSNYGYTF | TGTGCCAGCAGTTATCGCTCGATCTCTTCTAACTATGGCTACACCTTC
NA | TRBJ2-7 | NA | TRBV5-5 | CASSLTMGESYEQYF | TGTGCCAGCAGCCTCACAATGGGGGAGTCCTACGAGCAGTACTTC
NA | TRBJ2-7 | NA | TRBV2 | CASSIETRILLEQYF | TGTGCCAGCAGTATCGAGACCAGGATTTTGCTCGAGCAGTACTTC